The rows below give T cell receptor beta chains drawn from one sample of a study of T-cell memory formation after mild COVID-19. TCRdb redid the calling of the 5' RACE reads with MiXCR, one entry per CDR3 protein. Found here are roughly 300,000 distinct CDR3 sequences, approximately 13% of them singletons; the top ten hold about a fifth. The sequenced sample was PBMCs or a T cell subset sorted from them (not recorded which). The source of these receptors is a young man who had mild COVID-19 (a few samples of this study predate the infection). Cell type and time point are not known. Both conserved end residues are part of each CDR3. D genes are given only for firm matches. Some rows mark clone size as missing; the rest say once, few, many or name a class of expanded clone.

clone size: -; D gene: -; V gene: TRBV7-9; CDR3 length: 15; J gene: TRBJ1-1; CDR3 DNA: TGTGCCAGCAGCAGCCAGGGGTCCATGAACACTGAAGCTTTCTTT; CDR3 protein: CASSSQGSMNTEAFF
clone size: -; D gene: -; V gene: TRBV18; CDR3 length: 13; J gene: TRBJ1-1; CDR3 DNA: TGTGCCAGCTCACCCATGGACAGAACTGAAGCTTTCTTT; CDR3 protein: CASSPMDRTEAFF
clone size: -; D gene: -; V gene: TRBV21-1; CDR3 length: 15; J gene: TRBJ2-6; CDR3 DNA: TGTGCCAGCAGCAGGCGCGGGCGGAGGGCCAACGTCCTGACTTTC; CDR3 protein: CASSRRGRRANVLTF
clone size: -; D gene: -; V gene: TRBV21-1; CDR3 length: 20; J gene: TRBJ2-7; CDR3 DNA: TGTGCCAGCAGCCCTTCACAGGGACTAGCGGGGGGGCCGCTATTCTACGAGCAGTACTTC; CDR3 protein: CASSPSQGLAGGPLFYEQYF
clone size: few; D gene: -; V gene: TRBV9; CDR3 length: 14; J gene: TRBJ1-2; CDR3 DNA: TGTGCCAGCAGCGTAGAGCGGGGAGGATATGGCTACACCTTC; CDR3 protein: CASSVERGGYGYTF
clone size: few; D gene: -; V gene: TRBV7-3; CDR3 length: 15; J gene: TRBJ2-2; CDR3 DNA: TGTGCCAGCACCTCTTATTCGGGGAACACCGGGGAGCTGTTTTTT; CDR3 protein: CASTSYSGNTGELFF
clone size: -; D gene: -; V gene: TRBV12-3/TRBV12-4; CDR3 length: 15; J gene: TRBJ2-5; CDR3 DNA: TGTGCCAGCAGTTCGACGGCGATGTACCAAGAGACCCAGTACTTC; CDR3 protein: CASSSTAMYQETQYF
clone size: few; D gene: -; V gene: TRBV25-1; CDR3 length: 13; J gene: TRBJ2-1; CDR3 DNA: -; CDR3 protein: CASSEFGGGAEFF
clone size: -; D gene: -; V gene: TRBV12-3/TRBV12-4; CDR3 length: 13; J gene: TRBJ2-1; CDR3 DNA: TGTGCCAGCAGCGGGACTCCCGGCGGGGAGCAGTTCTTC; CDR3 protein: CASSGTPGGEQFF
clone size: -; D gene: -; V gene: TRBV28; CDR3 length: 13; J gene: TRBJ1-3; CDR3 DNA: TGTGCCAGCAGGGACACAGGGACGGACACCATATATTTT; CDR3 protein: CASRDTGTDTIYF
clone size: few; D gene: TRBD2; V gene: TRBV29-1; CDR3 length: 15; J gene: TRBJ2-5; CDR3 DNA: TGCAGCGGGATAGGACTAGCGGGGGCCCAAGAGACCCAGTACTTC; CDR3 protein: CSGIGLAGAQETQYF
clone size: once; D gene: TRBD1; V gene: TRBV27; CDR3 length: 17; J gene: TRBJ2-6; CDR3 DNA: TGTGCCAGCAGTATATTAACAGGGGGCGTTGGGGCCAACGTCCTGACTTTC; CDR3 protein: CASSILTGGVGANVLTF
clone size: few; D gene: TRBD1; V gene: TRBV6-5; CDR3 length: 13; J gene: TRBJ1-2; CDR3 DNA: TGTGCCAGCAGTTACTGGCAGGGGGCTGGCTACACCTTC; CDR3 protein: CASSYWQGAGYTF
clone size: -; D gene: -; V gene: TRBV5-6; CDR3 length: 15; J gene: TRBJ2-1; CDR3 DNA: TGTGCCAGCAGCTTGGGTAGGACCCCCGGCAATGAGCAGTTCTTC; CDR3 protein: CASSLGRTPGNEQFF
clone size: -; D gene: -; V gene: TRBV20-1; CDR3 length: 12; J gene: TRBJ1-1; CDR3 DNA: TGCAGTGCTAGAGTGGCGACCGGTCGAGCTTTCTTT; CDR3 protein: CSARVATGRAFF
clone size: few; D gene: -; V gene: TRBV7-2; CDR3 length: 14; J gene: TRBJ1-2; CDR3 DNA: TGTGCCAGCAGCTTAGCAACTGGACTAGGCGGCTACACCTTC; CDR3 protein: CASSLATGLGGYTF
clone size: -; D gene: TRBD1; V gene: TRBV12-3/TRBV12-4; CDR3 length: 15; J gene: TRBJ1-5; CDR3 DNA: TGTGCCAGCAGTTTAGGACAGGGGGGTGATCAGCCCCAGCATTTT; CDR3 protein: CASSLGQGGDQPQHF
clone size: -; D gene: -; V gene: TRBV5-4; CDR3 length: 14; J gene: TRBJ2-7; CDR3 DNA: TGTGCCAGCAGCATACTGCAAGAAGACTACGAGCAGTACTTC; CDR3 protein: CASSILQEDYEQYF
clone size: -; D gene: -; V gene: TRBV5-1; CDR3 length: 16; J gene: TRBJ1-1; CDR3 DNA: TGCGCCAGCAGCTTGGAGGGTCACGGAGTAGACACTGAAGCTTTCTTT; CDR3 protein: CASSLEGHGVDTEAFF
clone size: many; D gene: -; V gene: TRBV7-6; CDR3 length: 16; J gene: TRBJ1-4; CDR3 DNA: TGTGCCAGCAGCTTATGGGTGTCGGGAGCTAATGAAAAACTGTTTTTT; CDR3 protein: CASSLWVSGANEKLFF
clone size: few; D gene: TRBD2; V gene: TRBV7-9; CDR3 length: 16; J gene: TRBJ2-5; CDR3 DNA: TGTGCCAGCAGCTTCCCTAGCGGGGGGTCGCAAGAGACCCAGTACTTC; CDR3 protein: CASSFPSGGSQETQYF
clone size: -; D gene: -; V gene: TRBV12-3/TRBV12-4; CDR3 length: 13; J gene: TRBJ1-2; CDR3 DNA: TGTGCCAGCAGGCCCGTGGGAACGGTTGGCTACACCTTC; CDR3 protein: CASRPVGTVGYTF
clone size: few; D gene: -; V gene: TRBV7-3; CDR3 length: 13; J gene: TRBJ2-3; CDR3 DNA: TGTGCCAGCAGCTTAAGTGCCACAGATACGCAGTATTTT; CDR3 protein: CASSLSATDTQYF
clone size: once; D gene: -; V gene: TRBV9; CDR3 length: 15; J gene: TRBJ2-3; CDR3 DNA: TGTGCCAGCAGCTACAGCAGTTTTAGCACAGATACGCAGTATTTT; CDR3 protein: CASSYSSFSTDTQYF
clone size: few; D gene: TRBD2; V gene: TRBV7-2; CDR3 length: 17; J gene: TRBJ2-5; CDR3 DNA: TGTGCCAGCAGCTTAGCCGGACTAGCGGGGGGGCGAGAGACCCAGTACTTC; CDR3 protein: CASSLAGLAGGRETQYF
clone size: -; D gene: TRBD1; V gene: TRBV7-9; CDR3 length: 17; J gene: TRBJ1-6; CDR3 DNA: TGTGCCAGCAGCCGGAGCGGCGGGACAGCTTCTAATTCACCCCTCCACTTT; CDR3 protein: CASSRSGGTASNSPLHF
clone size: few; D gene: -; V gene: TRBV7-2; CDR3 length: 14; J gene: TRBJ2-4; CDR3 DNA: TGTGCCAGCACCGGCCCCGTAGCCAAAAACATTCAGTACTTC; CDR3 protein: CASTGPVAKNIQYF
clone size: -; D gene: TRBD1; V gene: TRBV12-3/TRBV12-4; CDR3 length: 16; J gene: TRBJ1-3; CDR3 DNA: TGTGCCAGCAGGGGGTCGGACAGGTACTCTGGAAACACCATATATTTT; CDR3 protein: CASRGSDRYSGNTIYF
clone size: few; D gene: TRBD2; V gene: TRBV20-1; CDR3 length: 15; J gene: TRBJ2-3; CDR3 DNA: TGCAGTGCCAATATGCCAGCGGGGGGATTGGATACGCAGTATTTT; CDR3 protein: CSANMPAGGLDTQYF
clone size: few; D gene: TRBD2; V gene: TRBV7-6; CDR3 length: 14; J gene: TRBJ2-3; CDR3 DNA: TGTGCCAGCAGCCTAGCGGGGGGAGGAGATACGCAGTATTTT; CDR3 protein: CASSLAGGGDTQYF
clone size: many; D gene: TRBD1; V gene: TRBV4-3; CDR3 length: 15; J gene: TRBJ2-3; CDR3 DNA: TGCGCCAGCAGCCCCGGGACAGGGACTATAGATACGCAGTATTTT; CDR3 protein: CASSPGTGTIDTQYF
clone size: many; D gene: -; V gene: TRBV12-3/TRBV12-4; CDR3 length: 12; J gene: TRBJ2-4; CDR3 DNA: TGTGCCAGCAGCTTAGGGGGTCTAGCTCAGTACTTC; CDR3 protein: CASSLGGLAQYF
clone size: many; D gene: -; V gene: TRBV7-9; CDR3 length: 15; J gene: TRBJ2-7; CDR3 DNA: TGTGCCAGCAGCGTGATCGCTGAACTTTCCTACGAGCAGTACTTC; CDR3 protein: CASSVIAELSYEQYF
clone size: many; D gene: -; V gene: TRBV4-1; CDR3 length: 16; J gene: TRBJ2-1; CDR3 DNA: TGCGCCAGCAGTCAGACACAGGTGGTCCCCTACAATGAGCAGTTCTTC; CDR3 protein: CASSQTQVVPYNEQFF
clone size: few; D gene: -; V gene: TRBV5-1; CDR3 length: 15; J gene: TRBJ1-2; CDR3 DNA: TGCGCCAGCAGCTTGTTCAGGAGTTCCAACTATGGCTACACCTTC; CDR3 protein: CASSLFRSSNYGYTF
clone size: many; D gene: -; V gene: TRBV14; CDR3 length: 15; J gene: TRBJ2-2; CDR3 DNA: TGTGCCAGCAGCCATGGGCAGCGAGGCACCGGGGAGCTGTTTTTT; CDR3 protein: CASSHGQRGTGELFF
clone size: many; D gene: -; V gene: TRBV7-9; CDR3 length: 14; J gene: TRBJ2-1; CDR3 DNA: TGTGCCAGCAGCTTACAGAGTATTAACAATGAGCAGTTCTTC; CDR3 protein: CASSLQSINNEQFF
clone size: many; D gene: -; V gene: TRBV7-9; CDR3 length: 14; J gene: TRBJ2-3; CDR3 DNA: TGTGCCAGGCAGGCCATCCGAGGCACAGATACGCAGTATTTT; CDR3 protein: CARQAIRGTDTQYF
clone size: few; D gene: -; V gene: TRBV29-1; CDR3 length: 13; J gene: TRBJ2-2; CDR3 DNA: TGCAGCGTTGAAGGAGTTAGCGCCGGGGAGCTGTTTTTT; CDR3 protein: CSVEGVSAGELFF
clone size: -; D gene: -; V gene: TRBV7-9; CDR3 length: 15; J gene: TRBJ2-7; CDR3 DNA: TGTGCCAGCAGCTTAGGGACGGGCAGGGCCTACGAGCAGTACTTC; CDR3 protein: CASSLGTGRAYEQYF
clone size: -; D gene: -; V gene: TRBV19; CDR3 length: 15; J gene: TRBJ2-5; CDR3 DNA: TGTGCCAGTAGTATCTATGGACAGCCGGGAGAGACCCAGTACTTC; CDR3 protein: CASSIYGQPGETQYF
clone size: -; D gene: TRBD2; V gene: TRBV5-1; CDR3 length: 16; J gene: TRBJ2-1; CDR3 DNA: TGCGCCAGCAGCGGGGCCCCAAGCGGGGGAGGCTATGAGCAGTTCTTC; CDR3 protein: CASSGAPSGGGYEQFF
clone size: -; D gene: -; V gene: TRBV30; CDR3 length: 14; J gene: TRBJ2-6; CDR3 DNA: TGTGCCTGGAGTCGGGGGTCTGGGGCCAACGTCCTGACTTTC; CDR3 protein: CAWSRGSGANVLTF
clone size: few; D gene: TRBD1; V gene: TRBV7-9; CDR3 length: 15; J gene: TRBJ1-2; CDR3 DNA: TGTGCCAGCAGCTTAGGAGGACAGGCCGACTATGGCTACACCTTC; CDR3 protein: CASSLGGQADYGYTF
clone size: -; D gene: TRBD2; V gene: TRBV7-8; CDR3 length: 18; J gene: TRBJ2-7; CDR3 DNA: TGTGCCAGCAGCTCTTCCGGGACTAGCGGGGGCCGCTCCTACGAGCAGTACTTC; CDR3 protein: CASSSSGTSGGRSYEQYF
clone size: once; D gene: TRBD2; V gene: TRBV7-7; CDR3 length: 14; J gene: TRBJ2-1; CDR3 DNA: TGTGCCAGCAGCCAATCGGGGGGGGGTAATGAGCAGTTCTTC; CDR3 protein: CASSQSGGGNEQFF